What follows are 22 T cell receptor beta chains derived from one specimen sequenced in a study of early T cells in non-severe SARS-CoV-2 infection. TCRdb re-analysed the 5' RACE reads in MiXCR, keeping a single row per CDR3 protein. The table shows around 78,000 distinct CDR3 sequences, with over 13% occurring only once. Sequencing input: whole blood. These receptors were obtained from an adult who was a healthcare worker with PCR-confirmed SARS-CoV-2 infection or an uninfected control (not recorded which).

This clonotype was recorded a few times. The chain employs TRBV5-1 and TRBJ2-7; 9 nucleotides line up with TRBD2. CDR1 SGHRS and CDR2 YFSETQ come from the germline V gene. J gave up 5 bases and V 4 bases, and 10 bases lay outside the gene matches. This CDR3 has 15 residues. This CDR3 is CASSPRLAAGHEQYF. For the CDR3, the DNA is TGCGCCAGCAGCCCAAGACTAGCGGCCGGACACGAGCAGTACTTC. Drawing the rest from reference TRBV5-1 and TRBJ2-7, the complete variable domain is KAGVTQTPRYLIKTRGQQVTLSCSPISGHRSVSWYQQTPGQGLQFLFEYFSETQRNKGNFPGRFSGRQFSNSRSEMNVSTLELGDSALYLCASSPRLAAGHEQYFGPGTRLTVT.

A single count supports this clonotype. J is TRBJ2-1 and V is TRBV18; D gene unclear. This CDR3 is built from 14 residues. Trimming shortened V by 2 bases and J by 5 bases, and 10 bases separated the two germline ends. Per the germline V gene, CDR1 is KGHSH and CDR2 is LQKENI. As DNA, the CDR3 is TGTGCCAGCTCACCATGGTCCAGAAACAATGAGCAGTTCTTC. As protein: CASSPWSRNNEQFF.

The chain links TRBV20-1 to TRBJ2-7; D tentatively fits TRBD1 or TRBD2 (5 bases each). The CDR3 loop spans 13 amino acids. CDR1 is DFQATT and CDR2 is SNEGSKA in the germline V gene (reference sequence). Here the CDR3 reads CGAEGSSSYEQYF. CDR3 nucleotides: TGCGGCGCAGAGGGGTCCAGCTCCTACGAGCAGTACTTC.

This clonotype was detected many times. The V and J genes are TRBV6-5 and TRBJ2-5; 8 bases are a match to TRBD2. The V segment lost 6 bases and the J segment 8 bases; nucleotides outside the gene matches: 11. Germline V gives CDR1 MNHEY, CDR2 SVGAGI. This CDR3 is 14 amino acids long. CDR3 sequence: CASSSGAGEETQYF. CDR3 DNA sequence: TGTGCCAGCAGCTCCGGAGCGGGAGAGGAAACCCAGTACTTC.

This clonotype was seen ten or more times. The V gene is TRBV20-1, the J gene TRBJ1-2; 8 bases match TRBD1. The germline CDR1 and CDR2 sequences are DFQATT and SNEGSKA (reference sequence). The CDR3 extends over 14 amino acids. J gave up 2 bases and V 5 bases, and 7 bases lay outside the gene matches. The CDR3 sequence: CSAAPGQGNYGYTF. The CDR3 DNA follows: TGCAGTGCTGCCCCCGGACAGGGAAACTATGGCTACACCTTC.

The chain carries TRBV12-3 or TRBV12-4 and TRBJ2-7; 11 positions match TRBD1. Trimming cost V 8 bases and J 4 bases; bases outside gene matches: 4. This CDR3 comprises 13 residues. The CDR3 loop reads CASSGTGGYEQYF. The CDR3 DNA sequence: TGTGCCAGCTCAGGGACAGGGGGGTACGAGCAGTACTTC.

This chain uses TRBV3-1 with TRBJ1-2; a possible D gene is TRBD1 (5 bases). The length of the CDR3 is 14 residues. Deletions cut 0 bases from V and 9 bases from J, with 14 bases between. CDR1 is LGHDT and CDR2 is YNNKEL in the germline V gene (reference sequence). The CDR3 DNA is TGTGCCAGCAGCCAAGATCGGACGGGGCCGAGCTACACCTTC. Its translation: CASSQDRTGPSYTF.

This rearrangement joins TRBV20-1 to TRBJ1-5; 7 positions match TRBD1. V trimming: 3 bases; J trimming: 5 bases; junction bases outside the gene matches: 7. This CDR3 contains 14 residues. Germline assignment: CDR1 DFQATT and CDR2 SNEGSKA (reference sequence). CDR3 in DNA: TGCAGTGCTAGCAGGGGGGCTGAGGATCAGCCCCAGCATTTT. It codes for CSASRGAEDQPQHF.

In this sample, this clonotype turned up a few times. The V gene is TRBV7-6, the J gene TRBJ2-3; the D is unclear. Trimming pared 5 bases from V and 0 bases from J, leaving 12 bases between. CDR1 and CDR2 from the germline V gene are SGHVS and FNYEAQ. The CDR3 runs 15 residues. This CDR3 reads CASSRRRQSTDTQYF. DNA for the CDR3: TGTGCCAGCAGCCGACGTCGCCAGAGCACAGATACGCAGTATTTT.

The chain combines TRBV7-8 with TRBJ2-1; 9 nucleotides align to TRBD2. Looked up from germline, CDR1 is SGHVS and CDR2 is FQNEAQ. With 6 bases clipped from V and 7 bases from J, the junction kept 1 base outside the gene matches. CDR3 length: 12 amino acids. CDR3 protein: CASRLAGNEQFF. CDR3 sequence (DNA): TGTGCCAGCAGACTAGCGGGTAATGAGCAGTTCTTC.

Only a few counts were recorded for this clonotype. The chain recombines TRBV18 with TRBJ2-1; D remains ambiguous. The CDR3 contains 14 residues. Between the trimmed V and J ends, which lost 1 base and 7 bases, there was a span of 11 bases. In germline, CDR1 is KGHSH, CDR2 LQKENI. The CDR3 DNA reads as TGTGCCAGCTCACCACTGTCACTAAGGAATGAGCAGTTCTTC. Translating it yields CASSPLSLRNEQFF.

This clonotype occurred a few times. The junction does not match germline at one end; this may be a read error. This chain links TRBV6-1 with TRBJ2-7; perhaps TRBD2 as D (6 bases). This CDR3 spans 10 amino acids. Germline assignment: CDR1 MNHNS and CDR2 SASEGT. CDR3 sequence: CSAGTPGLHF. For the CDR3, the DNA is TGCTCGGCAGGGACTCCTGGCCTTCACTTC.

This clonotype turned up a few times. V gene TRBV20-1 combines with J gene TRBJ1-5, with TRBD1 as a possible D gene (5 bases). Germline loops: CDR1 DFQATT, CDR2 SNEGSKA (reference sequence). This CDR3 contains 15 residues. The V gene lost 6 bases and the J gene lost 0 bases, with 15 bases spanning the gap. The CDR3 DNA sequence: TGCAGTGCACAAAGACAGCCGTATAGCAATCAGCCCCAGCATTTT. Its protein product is CSAQRQPYSNQPQHF.

The CDR3: CSARGASGLFENEQFF. In DNA, the CDR3 is TGCAGTGCTAGGGGAGCTAGCGGGCTATTCGAGAATGAGCAGTTCTTC. This chain joins TRBV20-1 and TRBJ2-1; 8 nucleotides line up with TRBD2. V dropped 3 bases and J dropped 7; count of bases not matched to a gene: 14. This CDR3 is 16 amino acids long. Germline CDR1 reads DFQATT; CDR2 reads SNEGSKA (reference sequence).

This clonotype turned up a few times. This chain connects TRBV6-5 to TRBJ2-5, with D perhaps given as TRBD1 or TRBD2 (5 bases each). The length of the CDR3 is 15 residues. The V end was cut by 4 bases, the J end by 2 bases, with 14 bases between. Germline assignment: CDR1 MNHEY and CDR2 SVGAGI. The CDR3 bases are TGTGCCAGCAGTTTATTCGGGACGGGACAAGAGACCCAGTACTTC. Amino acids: CASSLFGTGQETQYF.

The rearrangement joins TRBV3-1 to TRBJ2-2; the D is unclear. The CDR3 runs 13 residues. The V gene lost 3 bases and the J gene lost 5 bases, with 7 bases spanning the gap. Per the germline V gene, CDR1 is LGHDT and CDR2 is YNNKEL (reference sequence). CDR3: CASSQLSTGELFF. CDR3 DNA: TGTGCCAGCAGCCAGCTTTCAACCGGGGAGCTGTTTTTT.

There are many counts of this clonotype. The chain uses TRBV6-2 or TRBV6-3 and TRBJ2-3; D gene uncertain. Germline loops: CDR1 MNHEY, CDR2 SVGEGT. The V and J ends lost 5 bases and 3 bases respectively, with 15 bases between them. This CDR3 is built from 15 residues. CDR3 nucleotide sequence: TGTGCCAGCAGTCGAAGGAGTTTCCGGACAGATACGCAGTATTTT. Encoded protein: CASSRRSFRTDTQYF.

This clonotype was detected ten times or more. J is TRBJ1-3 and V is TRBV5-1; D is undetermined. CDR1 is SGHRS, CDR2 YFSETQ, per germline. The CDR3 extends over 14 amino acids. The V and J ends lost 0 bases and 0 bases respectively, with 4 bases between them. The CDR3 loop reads CASSLDTSGNTIYF. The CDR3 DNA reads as TGCGCCAGCAGCTTGGACACCTCTGGAAACACCATATATTTT. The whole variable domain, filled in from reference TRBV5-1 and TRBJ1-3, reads KAGVTQTPRYLIKTRGQQVTLSCSPISGHRSVSWYQQTPGQGLQFLFEYFSETQRNKGNFPGRFSGRQFSNSRSEMNVSTLELGDSALYLCASSLDTSGNTIYFGEGSWLTVV.

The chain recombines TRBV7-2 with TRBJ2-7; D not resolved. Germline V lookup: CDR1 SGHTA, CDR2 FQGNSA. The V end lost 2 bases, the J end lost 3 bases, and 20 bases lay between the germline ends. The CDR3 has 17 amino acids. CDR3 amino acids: CASSLLRDSLNYYEQYF. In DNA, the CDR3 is TGTGCCAGCAGCTTACTAAGGGATTCTCTCAACTACTACGAGCAGTACTTC. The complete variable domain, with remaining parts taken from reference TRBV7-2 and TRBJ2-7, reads GAGVSQSPSNKVTEKGKDVELRCDPISGHTALYWYRQSLGQGLEFLIYFQGNSAPDKSGLPSDRFSAERTGGSVSTLTIQRTQQEDSAVYLCASSLLRDSLNYYEQYFGPGTRLTVT.

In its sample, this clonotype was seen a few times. DNA for the CDR3: TGTGCCAGCAGGCCTACTAGCGGGGAAAACATTCAGTACTTC. This codes for CASRPTSGENIQYF. This chain joins TRBV11-2 and TRBJ2-4; 10 bases fit TRBD2. CDR3 length: 14 residues. The germline CDR1 and CDR2 sequences are SGHAT and FQNNGV. Trimming took 6 bases from V and 5 from J; bases not matched to a gene: 4.

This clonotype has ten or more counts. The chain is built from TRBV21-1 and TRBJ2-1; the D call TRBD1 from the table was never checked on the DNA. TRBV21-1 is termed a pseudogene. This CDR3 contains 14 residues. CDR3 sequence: CASSKRGQGNEQFF. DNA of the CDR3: TGTGCCAGCAGCAAAAGAGGACAGGGGAATGAGCAGTTCTTC.

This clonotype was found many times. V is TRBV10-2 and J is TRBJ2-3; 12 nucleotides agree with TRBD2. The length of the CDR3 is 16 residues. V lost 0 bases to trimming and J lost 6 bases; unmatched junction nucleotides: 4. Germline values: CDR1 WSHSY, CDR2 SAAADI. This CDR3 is CASSESGTSGRDTQYF. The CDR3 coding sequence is TGCGCCAGCAGTGAGTCGGGAACTAGCGGGAGGGATACGCAGTATTTT.